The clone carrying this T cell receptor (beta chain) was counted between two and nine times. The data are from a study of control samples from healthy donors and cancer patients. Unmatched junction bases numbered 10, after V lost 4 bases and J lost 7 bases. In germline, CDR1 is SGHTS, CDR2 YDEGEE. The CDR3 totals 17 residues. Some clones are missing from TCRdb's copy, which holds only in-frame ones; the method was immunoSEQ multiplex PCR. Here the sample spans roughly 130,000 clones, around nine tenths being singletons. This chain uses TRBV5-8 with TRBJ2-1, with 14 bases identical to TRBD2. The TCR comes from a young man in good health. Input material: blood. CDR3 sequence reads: CASSLRLAGGPGNEQFF. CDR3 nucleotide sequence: TGTGCCAGCAGCCTTAGACTAGCGGGAGGGCCTGGGAATGAGCAGTTCTTC.